The T cell receptor (beta chain) under discussion was sequenced for a study of T cells in women clearing cervical HPV infection. Dot-blot hybridization genotyped cervical HPV amplified with MY09/MY11 PCR. A word on this clone: The read comes to an end 3 residues before the CDR3 does, leaving the germline J gene to fill in the end.

Trimming at V came to 0 bases and at J to 5 bases, leaving 6 bases not matched to a gene. CDR1 is SGHRS and CDR2 is YFSETQ in the germline V gene. This CDR3 spans 15 amino acids. Profiling relied on immunoSEQ multiplex PCR, and the TCRdb table lists in-frame clones only, not all of them. Recorded for this sample: roughly 23,000 clones. V is TRBV5-1 and J is TRBJ2-5; TRBD1 agrees at 8 bases. Sequencing used blood buffy coat. The sequence was obtained from a woman aged 18 to 75 with a cervical HPV16 infection that either progressed to CIN3+ or cleared (not recorded which). CDR3 in amino acids: CASSLDGRTGETQYF. The sequenced CDR3 bases are TGCGCCAGCAGCTTGGATGGGAGGACAGGGGAGACC.